Shown below are 32 T cell receptor beta chains from a single sample sequenced in a study of cytomegalovirus exposure and HLA in healthy donors. Use of 60 Vbeta and 13 Jbeta primers characterized the PCR. Assay: immunoSEQ multiplex PCR; the TCRdb copy retains only in-frame clones and omits some. The data contain over 150,000 clones, approximately 84% of them singletons. The sample was PBMCs. These TCRs come from a man aged 25-40 years in good health and CMV-seropositive.

This clone was detected only a few times. The chain is built from TRBV4-1 and TRBJ1-5, with no clear D. Trimming stripped 4 bases from V and 4 bases from J, with 11 bases between. Per the germline V gene, CDR1 is MGHRA and CDR2 is YSYEKL. The CDR3 is 14 residues long. The CDR3 bases are TGCGCCAGCAGCCCGCCCGGGGTAAATCAGCCCCAGCATTTT. Translation gives CASSPPGVNQPQHF.

This clone has just one count. The genes are TRBV13 and TRBJ2-1, with TRBD2 matching 8 bases. This CDR3 region has 16 residues. Losses at the gene ends were 5 bases for V and 3 bases for J; bases not matched to a gene: 9. Germline CDR1 reads PRHDT; CDR2 reads FYEKMQ (reference sequence). The CDR3 sequence is CASSQGSGDYYNEQFF. The CDR3 coding sequence is TGTGCCAGCAGCCAAGGTAGCGGGGACTACTACAATGAGCAGTTCTTC.

This clone was detected only once. The rearrangement uses TRBV5-1 and TRBJ1-2; perhaps TRBD1 as D (6 bases). Trimming cost V 3 bases and J 4 bases, with 13 bases left between them. The CDR3 extends over 14 amino acids. CDR1 is SGHRS, CDR2 YFSETQ, per germline. This CDR3 is CASSSGGASYGYTF. CDR3 coding DNA: TGCGCCAGCAGCTCTGGGGGGGCTTCCTATGGCTACACCTTC.

V and J are TRBV7-2 and TRBJ2-7; tentatively, D is TRBD1 (6 bases). Trimming took off 2 bases at V and 3 bases at J, with 11 bases between the two ends. The CDR3 covers 14 residues. Germline CDR1 reads SGHTA; CDR2 reads FQGNSA. Here the CDR3 DNA reads TGTGCCAGCAGCTTACTTTGGGGACACTACGAGCAGTACGTC. Amino acids: CASSLLWGHYEQYV.

The genes are TRBV18 and TRBJ1-2, with 7 bases lining up with TRBD1. J was trimmed by 2 bases and V by 2 bases; bases with no gene match: 11. Germline V lookup: CDR1 KGHSH, CDR2 LQKENI. The CDR3 spans 17 residues. CDR3 nucleotides: TGTGCCAGCTCACCAAGTCGGATGAGGGGACAGAACTATGGCTACACCTTC. Amino acids: CASSPSRMRGQNYGYTF. Combining the CDR3 with reference TRBV18 and TRBJ1-2 gives the whole variable domain NAGVMQNPRHLVRRRGQEARLRCSPMKGHSHVYWYRQLPEEGLKFMVYLQKENIIDESGMPKERFSAEFPKEGPSILRIQQVVRGDSAAYFCASSPSRMRGQNYGYTFGSGTRLTVV.

The chain recombines TRBV19 with TRBJ2-6; no definite D call. The V gene's germline CDR1 is LNHDA and CDR2 SQIVND (reference sequence). The V and J ends lost 2 bases and 2 bases respectively, with 7 bases between them. The CDR3 spans 15 residues. The CDR3, as DNA: TGTGCCAGTAGTATAACGCTACCTGGGGCCAACGTCCTGACTTTC. Its protein is CASSITLPGANVLTF.

Here the CDR3 DNA reads TGTGCCAGCAGCCAAGAAGACAGTTACAATGAGCAGTTCTTC. This codes for CASSQEDSYNEQFF. The chain combines TRBV4-2 with TRBJ2-1; TRBD1 might be the D (5 bases). CDR1 is LGHNA, CDR2 YNFKEQ, per germline. The V end was cut by 0 bases, the J end by 4 bases, with 7 bases between. This CDR3 is 14 amino acids long.

The chain carries TRBV5-1 and TRBJ2-2; TRBD1 is a possible D gene (6 bases). V dropped 1 base and J dropped 0 bases, with 13 bases sitting between them. Germline V gene sequence: CDR1 SGHRS, CDR2 YFSETQ. The CDR3 runs 17 residues. CDR3 amino acids: CASSLRAPGANTGELFF. The DNA for the CDR3 is TGCGCCAGCAGCTTGAGGGCACCAGGGGCGAACACCGGGGAGCTGTTTTTT.

The rearrangement uses TRBV19 and TRBJ1-1; TRBD1 is a possible D gene (6 bases). CDR3 size: 14 residues. The ends were cut back, 4 bases at V and 6 bases at J, with 15 bases in the middle. Germline CDR1 reads LNHDA; CDR2 reads SQIVND (reference sequence). The chain's CDR3 is CASSSIGGFSEAFF. CDR3 nucleotide sequence: TGTGCCAGTAGTAGTATTGGGGGCTTCTCTGAAGCTTTCTTT. The complete variable domain, with remaining parts taken from reference TRBV19 and TRBJ1-1, reads DGGITQSPKYLFRKEGQNVTLSCEQNLNHDAMYWYRQDPGQGLRLIYYSQIVNDFQKGDIAEGYSVSREKKESFPLTVTSAQKNPTAFYLCASSSIGGFSEAFFGQGTRLTVV.

The V call is TRBV9, the J call TRBJ2-3; D may be TRBD1 (5 bases). The CDR3 sequence is 14 residues long. The germline CDR1 and CDR2 sequences are SGDLS and YYNGEE. Trimming cost V 3 bases and J 6 bases, with 14 bases left between them. The CDR3 here is CASSARQFQDTQYF. For the CDR3, the DNA is TGTGCCAGCAGCGCCCGACAGTTCCAGGATACGCAGTATTTT. The full variable domain, with the rest looked up from reference TRBV9 and TRBJ2-3, is DSGVTQTPKHLITATGQRVTLRCSPRSGDLSVYWYQQSLDQGLQFLIQYYNGEERAKGNILERFSAQQFPDLHSELNLSSLELGDSALYFCASSARQFQDTQYFGPGTRLTVL.

This chain links TRBV11-3 with TRBJ2-3, with 7 bases fitting TRBD2. The germline V gene encodes CDR1 SGHNT and CDR2 YENEEA. J gave up 3 bases and V 5 bases, and 8 bases lay outside the gene matches. CDR3 length: 15 amino acids. The DNA of the CDR3 is TGTGCCAGCAGCCCAGGGAGGGAGAGGACAGATACGCAGTATTTT. It specifies CASSPGRERTDTQYF.

Here the CDR3 reads CASSLVVGSGELEQFF. The CDR3 DNA follows: TGTGCCAGCAGCTTAGTGGTGGGTAGCGGGGAGCTTGAGCAGTTCTTC. This rearrangement joins TRBV7-8 to TRBJ2-1; 8 nucleotides agree with TRBD2. CDR3 length: 16 residues. V lost 1 base, J lost 9 bases, and 11 bases stayed unmatched. CDR1 SGHVS and CDR2 FQNEAQ come from the germline V gene.

The J gene is TRBJ1-2, the V gene TRBV7-9; D may be TRBD1 (6 bases). Germline CDR1 reads SEHNR; CDR2 reads FQNEAQ (reference sequence). This CDR3 has 16 residues. V gave up 4 bases and J gave up 2 bases, with 17 bases separating them. CDR3 loop: CASSWFNRQENYGYTF. CDR3 DNA sequence: TGTGCCAGCAGCTGGTTCAATAGACAGGAAAACTATGGCTACACCTTC.

This chain links TRBV11-3 with TRBJ1-3; D is possibly TRBD1 (6 bases). Germline V gene sequence: CDR1 SGHNT, CDR2 YENEEA. The CDR3 is 15 amino acids. Between the trimmed V and J ends, which lost 4 bases and 4 bases, there was a span of 14 bases. CDR3 in DNA: TGTGCCAGCAGCTCAGGGGCCATCCAAGGAAACACCATATATTTT. It encodes CASSSGAIQGNTIYF.

The chain combines TRBV7-9 with TRBJ2-7; 8 positions match TRBD2. CDR1 is SEHNR, CDR2 FQNEAQ, per germline (reference sequence). The CDR3 is made up of 14 amino acids. V shed 2 bases and J 1 base; nucleotides not matched to a gene: 1. CDR3 amino acids: CASSLSGSSYEQYV. The DNA of the CDR3 is TGTGCCAGCAGCTTAAGCGGGAGTTCCTACGAGCAGTACGTC.

The V gene is TRBV7-6, the J gene TRBJ2-7; D gene unclear. Germline V gene lookup returns CDR1 SGHVS and CDR2 FNYEAQ. V was pared by 0 bases and J by 3 bases, with 9 bases between. CDR3 length: 14 residues. CDR3 coding DNA: TGTGCCAGCAGCTTAGCGCTCAACGGCTACGAGCAGTACTTC. As protein: CASSLALNGYEQYF.

This chain links TRBV18 with TRBJ2-2; a weak D match, TRBD2 (6 bases). Germline V CDR1 and CDR2: KGHSH, LQKENI. The CDR3 is 15 residues long. V lost 3 bases, J lost 8 bases, and 16 bases lay in between. CDR3 in amino acids: CASSPRRESGGELFF. DNA of the CDR3: TGTGCCAGCTCACCCCGACGGGAGAGTGGAGGGGAGCTGTTTTTT.

The J gene is TRBJ2-1, the V gene TRBV11-2; TRBD2 matches 12 bases. Germline V lookup: CDR1 SGHAT, CDR2 FQNNGV. The CDR3 sequence is 16 residues long. J was trimmed by 9 bases and V by 1 base; bases with no gene match: 7. In DNA form, the CDR3 reads TGTGCCAGCAGCTTAGGGGGGACTAGCGGGCGGAGTGAGCAGTTCTTC. Its translation is CASSLGGTSGRSEQFF. Using reference TRBV11-2 and TRBJ2-1 for the parts outside the CDR3, the full variable domain is EAGVAQSPRYKIIEKRQSVAFWCNPISGHATLYWYQQILGQGPKLLIQFQNNGVVDDSQLPKDRFSAERLKGVDSTLKIQPAKLEDSAVYLCASSLGGTSGRSEQFFGPGTRLTVL.

The CDR3 loop reads CASSIQGLDYNEQFF. CDR3 bases: TGTGCCAGTAGTATTCAAGGACTAGACTACAATGAGCAGTTCTTC. The chain has TRBV19 and TRBJ2-1, with 7 bases lining up with TRBD2. V trimming: 3 bases; J trimming: 3 bases; junction bases outside the gene matches: 5. From germline, CDR1 is LNHDA and CDR2 SQIVND (reference sequence). The CDR3 is 15 residues long.

The chain combines TRBV7-9 with TRBJ2-5; TRBD1 is a possible D gene (6 bases). The V end lost 6 bases, the J end lost 5 bases, and 16 bases lay between the germline ends. Germline CDR1 and CDR2: SEHNR and FQNEAQ (reference sequence). The CDR3 length is 14 residues. CDR3 nucleotides: TGTGCCAGCAGTCGCAACAGGGTCGGGGAGACCCAGTACTTC. Protein: CASSRNRVGETQYF.

This rearrangement joins TRBV6-1 to TRBJ2-7, with 10 bases identical to TRBD1. The CDR3 runs 14 residues. Losses at the gene ends were 8 bases for V and 0 bases for J; bases not matched to a gene: 4. CDR1 and CDR2 (germline): MNHNS, SASEGT. In DNA form, the CDR3 reads TGTGCCAGCGGACAGGGGGGCGCCTCCTACGAGCAGTACTTC. This gives the protein CASGQGGASYEQYF.

The V gene is TRBV11-3, the J gene TRBJ2-5; 10 nucleotides line up with TRBD2. The CDR3 extends over 18 amino acids. Germline CDR1 SGHNT, CDR2 YENEEA. The J segment lost 2 bases and the V segment lost 1 base, leaving 10 bases of the junction unmatched. CDR3 amino acids: CASSLGRLKLAGQETQYF. The DNA for the CDR3 is TGTGCCAGCAGCTTAGGTCGCCTTAAACTAGCGGGGCAAGAGACCCAGTACTTC. Based on the CDR3 plus reference TRBV11-3 and TRBJ2-5, the full variable domain is EAGVVQSPRYKIIEKKQPVAFWCNPISGHNTLYWYLQNLGQGPELLIRYENEEAVDDSQLPKDRFSAERLKGVDSTLKIQPAELGDSAVYLCASSLGRLKLAGQETQYFGPGTRLLVL.

This sequence joins TRBV5-4 and TRBJ2-3, with 9 bases aligning to TRBD2. The germline gives CDR1 SGHNT, CDR2 YYREEE (reference sequence). The V segment lost 3 bases and the J segment 4 bases; nucleotides outside the gene matches: 12. The CDR3 has 17 residues. In DNA, the CDR3 is TGTGCCAGCAGCTCCCTCTCTAGCGGGATTAAAGCAGATACGCAGTATTTT. Protein: CASSSLSSGIKADTQYF.

The chain recombines TRBV11-2 with TRBJ2-1; D might be TRBD1 (6 bases). The ends were cut back, 5 bases at V and 1 base at J, with 12 bases in the middle. Germline V gene lookup returns CDR1 SGHAT and CDR2 FQNNGV. This CDR3 spans 15 amino acids. DNA of the CDR3: TGTGCCAGCAGCCCCCGCCAGGGGTCCTACAATGAGCAGTTCTTC. This translates into CASSPRQGSYNEQFF.

Here the CDR3 reads CASSLANNNQPQHF. In nucleotides, the CDR3 is TGTGCCAGCAGCTTAGCGAACAATAATCAGCCCCAGCATTTT. The J gene is TRBJ1-5, the V gene TRBV7-2; D is unclear. This CDR3 is 14 amino acids long. Germline V gives CDR1 SGHTA, CDR2 FQGNSA. V lost 0 bases, J lost 4 bases, and 7 bases lay in between.

A few counts support this clone. The chain recombines TRBV6-1 with TRBJ1-3; D possibly corresponds to TRBD1 (6 bases). CDR1 and CDR2 from the germline V gene are MNHNS and SASEGT. The length of the CDR3 is 15 residues. V lost 1 base and J lost 4, with 11 bases in between. In nucleotides, the CDR3 is TGTGCCAGCAGTGAAGGTCCAGGGGCAGGAAACACCATATATTTT. Its protein is CASSEGPGAGNTIYF.

Only one count was recorded for this clone. This chain uses TRBV6-5 with TRBJ2-5; D perhaps matches TRBD2 (6 bases). CDR3 length equals 15 residues. CDR1 and CDR2 (germline): MNHEY, SVGAGI. Between the trimmed V and J ends, which lost 7 bases and 5 bases, there was a span of 20 bases. CDR3 nucleotides: TGTGCCAGCACCTACGGAGGGTTCGGTATGGAGACCCAGTACTTC. Amino acids: CASTYGGFGMETQYF.

V gene TRBV5-4 combines with J gene TRBJ1-1; 9 bases align to TRBD1. The germline V gene has CDR1 SGHNT and CDR2 YYREEE (reference sequence). The CDR3 has 15 amino acids. Losses at the gene ends were 3 bases for V and 2 bases for J; bases not matched to a gene: 5. This CDR3 reads CASSSTGQGNTEAFF. For the CDR3, the DNA is TGTGCCAGCAGCTCTACGGGACAGGGCAACACTGAAGCTTTCTTT.

The rearrangement links TRBV7-2 to TRBJ1-2, with TRBD1 as a possible D gene (5 bases). Germline V gives CDR1 SGHTA, CDR2 FQGNSA. The V end lost 3 bases, the J end lost 4 bases, and 9 bases lay between the germline ends. CDR3 size: 13 residues. The CDR3 bases are TGTGCCAGCAGCTTTACAGGTTTCTATGGCTACACCTTC. This codes for CASSFTGFYGYTF. The complete variable domain, with remaining parts taken from reference TRBV7-2 and TRBJ1-2, reads GAGVSQSPSNKVTEKGKDVELRCDPISGHTALYWYRQSLGQGLEFLIYFQGNSAPDKSGLPSDRFSAERTGGSVSTLTIQRTQQEDSAVYLCASSFTGFYGYTFGSGTRLTVV.

The chain carries TRBV7-2 and TRBJ2-2; no clear D. Deletions cut 7 bases from V and 3 bases from J, with 12 bases between. CDR3 size: 14 residues. Germline V lookup: CDR1 SGHTA, CDR2 FQGNSA. CDR3 sequence (DNA): TGTGCCAGCATCATTAGCCCGGACACCGGGGAGCTGTTTTTT. Its translation: CASIISPDTGELFF. The complete variable domain, with remaining parts taken from reference TRBV7-2 and TRBJ2-2, reads GAGVSQSPSNKVTEKGKDVELRCDPISGHTALYWYRQSLGQGLEFLIYFQGNSAPDKSGLPSDRFSAERTGGSVSTLTIQRTQQEDSAVYLCASIISPDTGELFFGEGSRLTVL.

V and J are TRBV27 and TRBJ2-1; possible D gene TRBD2, 5 bases. The CDR3 spans 14 residues. The germline gives CDR1 MNHEY, CDR2 SMNVEV (reference sequence). Trimming took 0 bases from V and 6 from J, leaving 9 bases between them. In nucleotides, the CDR3 is TGTGCCAGCAGTTTATCCCTAGCAACCAATGAGCAGTTCTTC. Its translation: CASSLSLATNEQFF.

This clone was observed a single time. The V gene is TRBV7-9, the J gene TRBJ2-7, with 7 positions matching TRBD1. Per the germline V gene, CDR1 is SEHNR and CDR2 is FQNEAQ (reference sequence). The ends lost 1 base at V and 4 bases at J; junction bases unmatched: 10. This CDR3 has 16 residues. The CDR3 sequence is CASSLGSGQEAYEQYF. The CDR3 bases are TGTGCCAGCAGCTTAGGGTCCGGACAGGAAGCTTACGAGCAGTACTTC.